The following is a TCR beta chain sequence with its context. The assay was immunoSEQ multiplex PCR, and TCRdb's table has in-frame clones only and misses some. The data show roughly 20,000 clones, roughly four fifths seen once. These data originate in a study of T cells in narcolepsy. This receptor was identified in a human donor in good health. Sample: memory (CD45RA-) CD4+ T cells from blood.

CDR3 region: CASSPLLNTEAFF. DNA for the CDR3: TGTGCCAGCAGCCCCCTATTGAACACTGAAGCTTTCTTT. V and J are TRBV7-6 and TRBJ1-1; D remains ambiguous. Germline assignment: CDR1 SGHVS and CDR2 FNYEAQ. The CDR3 has 13 amino acids. V was clipped by 5 bases and J by 0 bases, with 7 bases between them.